This TCR beta chain was observed in a study of read filtering for tumor transcriptome and immune sequencing. The library was built from 400 ng RNA with molecular barcoded adaptors for alpha/delta and beta/gamma chains. TCRdb passed the reads through MiXCR, listing each CDR3 protein once. Among about 38,000 distinct CDR3 sequences, roughly 13% were seen once, and the ten largest hold around 26%. CDR1 is DFQATT, CDR2 SNEGSKA, per germline (reference sequence). V dropped 3 bases and J dropped 3 bases, with 11 bases sitting between them. The CDR3 consists of 13 residues. The sample holds many counts of this clonotype.

The chain links TRBV20-1 to TRBJ1-2; TRBD1 is a possible D gene (5 bases). The receptor was isolated from a donor aged 40 or over with multiple myeloma. Input material: a population of CD138-negative cells sorted from bone marrow. This chain's CDR3 is CSARTGADYGYTF. The CDR3 coding sequence is TGCAGTGCTAGGACTGGGGCTGACTATGGCTACACCTTC.